This record covers a single T cell receptor beta chain. Its antigen remains unidentified. The junction differs from germline at one of its ends, possibly a read error. This record comes from a study of T cell responses to AZD1222 COVID-19 vaccine (dated by TCRdb to about 2021). Turning to the overall study: TCR sequencing covered 230 or so trial participants: 200 to 220 given two doses of AZD1222 and 26 given two doses of MenACWY control vaccine. Trial participants were enrolled by age into subgroups of 18-55, 56-69 and 70-plus years, and about 150, 27 and 61 TCR-sequenced participants, respectively, were included in these subgroups.

Taken with the paper, the label for time point translates to: about 28 days (+/-7) after the second vaccine dose. AZD1222 recipients with second doses at about 4 weeks or about 12 weeks were pooled, because spike-specific TCR depth and breadth did not differ between schedules. Vaccinee samples were obtained from the UK trials COV001 and COV002, which included a single-blind randomized controlled phase 2/3 trial of AZD1222 (ChAdOx1 nCoV-19) in healthy adults. For TCRbeta chain sequencing, PBMC samples were collected from trial participants at day 0 and at day 28 after the second dose. The CDR3 regions of human TCRbeta chains were analyzed by immunosequencing. The authors processed their data as follows. Repertoire TCRs were matched against a reference library of SARS-CoV-2-specific TCRs generated with the MIRA antigen-specificity platform. Breadth meant the fraction of unique TCRs that were SARS-CoV-2-associated, whereas depth meant the fraction of total T cells that were SARS-CoV-2-associated. Each spike-specific TCR was assigned to its reactive spike region and to a CD4 or CD8 class using the MIRA data. Log10-transformed breadth and depth values were compared by one-way ANOVA with Sidak's multiple comparisons tests. In TCRdb, the immuneACCESS table is reduced to in-frame sequences with V and J assigned. These tables do not hold every clone; where another copy was compared, an unresolved V gene accounts for under half, and the others remain unexplained. V and J calls and clone size are given by that table; D and trimming were obtained from the DNA. Within this sample are 100,000 or so clones, with roughly 85% of them counted one time only. The biggest ten clones account for about 2.5% of the sample.

Study-wide findings and limitations: Because no day 14 peak-response samples were available, repertoires were characterized only after the peak T cell response. Only six AZD1222 recipients were SARS-CoV-2 seropositive at baseline, limiting conclusions about previously exposed vaccinees. A significant rise in spike-specific TCR breadth and depth was observed after two AZD1222 doses relative to day 0 and relative to MenACWY recipients. Participants were mostly white British, with more females than males. The authors suggested clonal diversity may have been underestimated. In the small 56-69-year group, the increase in depth fell short of significance, most likely because of low power. Nearly half of unique spike-specific TCRs reportedly recognized epitopes outside regions mutated in the B.1.351 and B.1.1.7 variants. CD4 TCRs associated with the vaccine covered the entire spike protein, and the dominant responses were in regions 160-218 and 743-854.

From its cysteine to its phenylalanine, the CDR3 spans 12 amino acids. The CDR3 DNA has 36 bases and is translated from base 1. This chain joins TRBV12-3 or TRBV12-4 to TRBJ2-1; the D gene cannot be resolved beyond TRBD1 or TRBD2, each matching 5 bases. The sequence was collected from an adult who received the AZD1222 COVID-19 vaccine. Specimen: peripheral blood, collected 28 days after the second AZD1222 dose. The DNA sequence is TGTGCCAGCAGTTTTGTGGGACCCGCCCTAATCTTC. This translates into CASSFVGPALIF.